This TCR beta chain emerged from a study of cytotoxic CD8 clonotypes in ibrutinib-treated CLL. Overall study: Researchers reported 11 to 12 relapsed/refractory and about 14 treatment-naive patients, roughly 17 of them IGHV unmutated. By median roughly 74 months, about twelve had progressed and about 15 stayed remitted; responses had been 2 complete and some 25 partial. On average, over 90,000 productive rearrangements and a few hundred thousand productive templates per sample. Findings and caveats of the study: Public clonotypes were uncommon and contracted or stayed stable on treatment.

Profiled with immunoSEQ multiplex PCR; TCRdb holds only in-frame clones, not every one. This repertoire shows roughly 40,000 clones, about 72% found once; its top ten account for approximately 13%. As for this clone: Its antigen is currently unknown.

The CDR3 has 14 residues. Trimming at V came to 3 bases and at J to 3 bases, leaving 7 bases not matched to a gene. The germline V gene has CDR1 GTSNPN and CDR2 SVGIG (reference sequence). The clonotype comes from a human donor with chronic lymphocytic leukemia. V and J are TRBV30 and TRBJ1-1, with 7 bases matching TRBD1. Sequencing used PBMCs, obtained after 12 months of ibrutinib treatment. CDR3 in amino acids: CAWRKGARDTEAFF. The CDR3 region has the DNA TGTGCCTGGAGGAAGGGGGCCAGGGACACTGAAGCTTTCTTT.